Listed here is a single T cell receptor (beta chain). Methods used by the authors: Amplified reference gene primers provided the basis for estimating nucleated cell counts. Assay: immunoSEQ multiplex PCR; the TCRdb copy retains only in-frame clones and omits some. V, J and clone size derive from that table, while D and trimming were established from the DNA sequence. Of 260,000 or so clones listed, roughly 87% are singletons. The sample belongs to a study of blood T cell repertoires in COVID-19. Study background: Acute and convalescent COVID-19 specimens originated in the United States, Italy and Spain. Sources were T cells, B-cell-depleted T cells, or PBMCs; the material itself was cDNA or gDNA.

The CDR3 length is 15 residues. The V end lost 4 bases, the J end lost 0 bases, and 13 bases lay between the germline ends. CDR1 is MDHEN and CDR2 is SYDVKM in the germline V gene. The chain carries TRBV28 and TRBJ2-7, with a tentative D call TRBD2 (5 bases). The origin of this receptor is a human donor in a cohort sampled during active COVID-19. The sequenced sample consisted of peripheral blood. The CDR3 DNA reads TGTGCCAGCAGTTACGAGCTAGCCTACTCCTACGAGCAGTACTTC. Translation gives CASSYELAYSYEQYF. Together with reference TRBV28 and TRBJ2-7, the CDR3 gives the full variable domain: DVKVTQSSRYLVKRTGEKVFLECVQDMDHENMFWYRQDPGLGLRLIYFSYDVKMKEKGDIPEGYSVSREKKERFSLILESASTNQTSMYLCASSYELAYSYEQYFGPGTRLTVT.